This T cell receptor beta chain was observed in a study of T cells in Graves' hyperthyroidism and ophthalmopathy. About the study: Peripheral blood was obtained at initial diagnosis, preceding any treatment. General study results and limits: Blood also held most thyroid clonotypes expanded beyond 0.001. The model identified upcoming ophthalmopathy a median approximately six months ahead of onset.

The CDR3 consists of 17 residues. Germline V gene lookup returns CDR1 MNHEY and CDR2 SMNVEV (reference sequence). Trimming removed 4 bases at V and 2 bases at J, with 18 bases between. Amplified TCR beta CDR3 regions derived from RNA transcripts. In the first-round RT-PCR of the TCR CDR3, the HTBI primer set was used. From the multiplex PCR reads, TCRdb called clonotypes with MiXCR, one entry per CDR3 protein. Of roughly 500,000 distinct CDR3 sequences listed, about 20% are singletons. Concerning this clonotype itself: What it binds is unknown.

This TCR came from a woman aged 70 to 79 with Graves' ophthalmopathy. The sample comprised blood. The chain joins TRBV27 to TRBJ1-5; a weak D match, TRBD1 (6 bases). CDR3 amino acids: CASSYPKGEDGNQPQHF. CDR3 nucleotides: TGTGCCAGCAGTTACCCTAAGGGGGAGGACGGCAATCAGCCCCAGCATTTT.